Below are 14 T cell receptor beta chains sequenced from a single sample in a study of PD-L1 blockade in urothelial cancer. Libraries were prepared by immunoSEQ multiplex PCR; TCRdb keeps only in-frame clonotypes and omits some of them. The sample shows around 19,000 clones, 88% of them seen only once. Sequencing was performed on PBMCs, taken around atezolizumab (anti-PD-L1) treatment. These receptors came from a man between 45 and 60 years old with urothelial cancer.

This chain links TRBV19 with TRBJ1-2; 7 nucleotides align to TRBD1. The CDR3 loop spans 12 amino acids. Per the germline V gene, CDR1 is LNHDA and CDR2 is SQIVND (reference sequence). Trimming cost V 5 bases and J 7 bases; bases outside gene matches: 4. This chain's CDR3 is CASSVSGGGYTF. The CDR3 DNA reads as TGTGCCAGTAGTGTTTCAGGGGGTGGCTACACCTTC. The full variable domain, its missing parts supplied by reference TRBV19 and TRBJ1-2, is DGGITQSPKYLFRKEGQNVTLSCEQNLNHDAMYWYRQDPGQGLRLIYYSQIVNDFQKGDIAEGYSVSREKKESFPLTVTSAQKNPTAFYLCASSVSGGGYTFGSGTRLTVV.

J is TRBJ1-6 and V is TRBV5-6, with TRBD1 matching over 11 bases. This CDR3 has 15 amino acids. The trim removed 4 bases at V and 10 bases at J, leaving 7 bases unmatched. CDR1 and CDR2 (germline): SGHDT, YYEEEE. The CDR3 here is CASSPRTGGISPLHF. The CDR3 coding sequence is TGTGCCAGCAGCCCCCGGACAGGGGGCATATCACCCCTCCACTTT.

The rearrangement joins TRBV4-1 to TRBJ2-7, with D perhaps TRBD2 (5 bases). V dropped 1 base and J dropped 2 bases, with 9 bases sitting between them. Germline CDR1 MGHRA, CDR2 YSYEKL. CDR3 length: 14 residues. Written as DNA, the CDR3 is TGCGCCAGCAGCCAAGTTAGCGAGCCCTACGAGCAGTACTTC. Translated: CASSQVSEPYEQYF.

The chain is built from TRBV7-9 and TRBJ2-7; 9 nucleotides agree with TRBD1. There are 14 residues in the CDR3. From germline, CDR1 is SEHNR and CDR2 FQNEAQ (reference sequence). Germline trimming cut 5 bases from V and 2 bases from J; bases unmatched to any gene: 4. CDR3 in DNA: TGTGCCAGCAGCCAGAGGGACAGGGCCTACGAGCAGTACTTC. This sequence encodes CASSQRDRAYEQYF.

This clone was found a few times. This sequence joins TRBV11-3 and TRBJ2-2; 7 bases line up with TRBD2. The CDR3 consists of 17 residues. The junction had 4 bases not matched to a gene; V was cut back by 0 bases and J by 0 bases. The germline V gene encodes CDR1 SGHNT and CDR2 YENEEA. The CDR3 here is CASSLDGLAANTGELFF. In DNA form, the CDR3 reads TGTGCCAGCAGCTTAGATGGTCTAGCGGCGAACACCGGGGAGCTGTTTTTT.

This chain joins TRBV27 and TRBJ2-7; D is perhaps TRBD1 (5 bases). Germline V lookup: CDR1 MNHEY, CDR2 SMNVEV (reference sequence). This CDR3 has 16 residues. V was clipped by 6 bases and J by 2 bases, with 20 bases between them. Here the CDR3 reads CASSLRMAQVAYEQYF. Here the CDR3 DNA reads TGTGCCAGCAGCCTTCGGATGGCACAGGTCGCCTACGAGCAGTACTTC.

V and J are TRBV6-6 and TRBJ2-5; TRBD2 matches 7 bases. The length of the CDR3 is 14 residues. From germline, CDR1 is MNHNY and CDR2 SVGAGI (reference sequence). Trimming removed 4 bases from V and 2 bases from J; junction bases left unmatched: 4. The CDR3 protein is CASSFSGAQETQYF. The CDR3, as DNA: TGTGCCAGCAGTTTCAGCGGGGCACAAGAGACCCAGTACTTC.

The chain couples TRBV18 to TRBJ1-1; TRBD1 aligns across 7 bases. CDR1 and CDR2 (germline): KGHSH, LQKENI. V gave up 0 bases and J gave up 4 bases; unmatched junction bases: 5. The CDR3 extends over 15 amino acids. CDR3 loop: CASSPPTGRGTEAFF. The CDR3 DNA follows: TGTGCCAGCTCACCACCGACAGGGCGGGGCACTGAAGCTTTCTTT.

This clone was seen a few times. This chain links TRBV4-3 with TRBJ2-3; TRBD1 agrees at 8 bases. V was clipped by 1 base and J by 4 bases; unmatched bases: 4. Germline CDR1 reads LGHNA; CDR2 reads YSLEER. This CDR3 is 15 amino acids long. The CDR3 DNA reads as TGCGCCAGCAGCCAAGCGGACAGGGACCCAGATACGCAGTATTTT. Protein product: CASSQADRDPDTQYF.

This CDR3 reads CASSLDRTASYEQYF. In DNA form, the CDR3 reads TGTGCCAGCAGCTTAGACCGGACAGCGTCCTACGAGCAGTACTTC. This chain uses TRBV11-2 with TRBJ2-7; tentatively, D is TRBD1 (6 bases). The CDR3 contains 15 residues. V was shortened by 0 bases and J by 1 base, with 10 bases between the two germline ends. CDR1 and CDR2 from the germline V gene are SGHAT and FQNNGV.

A few counts support this clone. The chain recombines TRBV27 with TRBJ2-7; TRBD1 matches at 7 bases. With 3 bases clipped from V and 2 bases from J, the junction kept 4 bases outside the gene matches. Germline CDR1 is MNHEY and CDR2 is SMNVEV (reference sequence). The CDR3 consists of 14 residues. CDR3 in DNA: TGTGCCAGCAGTTTCTCGACAGGGACCTACGAGCAGTACTTC. Amino acids: CASSFSTGTYEQYF.

The J gene is TRBJ2-7, the V gene TRBV5-1, with TRBD1 matching over 7 bases. The length of the CDR3 is 17 residues. Germline V gives CDR1 SGHRS, CDR2 YFSETQ. J gave up 3 bases and V 0 bases, and 12 bases lay outside the gene matches. The CDR3 loop is CASSLEGWNRGNYEQYF. The CDR3, as DNA: TGCGCCAGCAGCTTGGAAGGGTGGAACAGGGGAAACTACGAGCAGTACTTC.

The rearrangement uses TRBV28 and TRBJ2-4, with a possible D match to TRBD1 (5 bases). The CDR3 is 13 amino acids. Trimming took 9 bases from V and 4 from J, leaving 13 bases between them. Per the germline V gene, CDR1 is MDHEN and CDR2 is SYDVKM. CDR3 bases: TGTGCCAGTGCCGTGACAGCAAAAAACATTCAGTACTTC. Amino acids: CASAVTAKNIQYF.

Only one count was recorded for this clone. The chain employs TRBV30 and TRBJ2-1; TRBD2 aligns across 8 bases. The ends lost 3 bases at V and 0 bases at J; junction bases unmatched: 4. From germline, CDR1 is GTSNPN and CDR2 SVGIG (reference sequence). This CDR3 comprises 15 residues. The CDR3: CAWSERGSSYNEQFF. The DNA for the CDR3 is TGTGCCTGGAGCGAGCGGGGGAGCTCCTACAATGAGCAGTTCTTC.